The text below deals with one T cell receptor beta chain. Its antigen is as yet unknown. The CDR3 loop spans 14 amino acids. The V gene lost 4 bases and the J gene lost 8 bases, with 17 bases spanning the gap. The data stem from a study of CD8 T cells in Susac syndrome. General study findings and limits: CD4+ repertoires of Susac syndrome patients lacked detectable clonal expansion.

RNA amounts of about 0.5 to 1 ug underwent reverse transcription with random hexamers. The amplification used immunoSEQ multiplex PCR on TCR beta CDR3; it spanned 54 Vbeta and 13 Jbeta. TCRdb redid the calling of the immunoSEQ multiplex PCR reads with MiXCR, one entry per CDR3 protein. The repertoire holds 200,000 or so distinct CDR3 sequences, with approximately 94% as singletons. The gene calls are TRBV12-3 or TRBV12-4 and TRBJ1-1; D ambiguous. This clonotype was sampled from a human donor with Susac syndrome. Source material: CD4+ T cells from PBMCs. The CDR3 DNA sequence: TGTGCCAGCAGTTCCGTCGCTTCGACACCCGAAGCTTTCTTT. Its protein product is CASSSVASTPEAFF.